Each of the 30 T cell receptor beta chains below was sequenced from the same sample in a study of cytomegalovirus exposure and HLA in healthy donors. PCR was performed using 60 Vbeta and 13 Jbeta primers. Method: immunoSEQ multiplex PCR; TCRdb's copy keeps in-frame clones and lacks some. Here the sample spans 150,000 or so clones, 77% being singletons. Sequencing input: PBMCs. The receptors stem from a woman aged 30 to 39 in good health and CMV-seronegative.

A few counts support this clone. V usage is TRBV5-4 and J usage is TRBJ1-2; the D is unclear. CDR3 length: 15 amino acids. Per the germline V gene, CDR1 is SGHNT and CDR2 is YYREEE (reference sequence). V was shortened by 0 bases and J by 5 bases, with 14 bases between the two germline ends. The CDR3 DNA follows: TGTGCCAGCAGCTTGGAAGCTCGCAAGACTTATGGCTACACCTTC. It encodes CASSLEARKTYGYTF. The complete variable domain, with remaining parts taken from reference TRBV5-4 and TRBJ1-2, reads ETGVTQSPTHLIKTRGQQVTLRCSSQSGHNTVSWYQQALGQGPQFIFQYYREEENGRGNFPPRFSGLQFPNYSSELNVNALELDDSALYLCASSLEARKTYGYTFGSGTRLTVV.

The rearrangement links TRBV5-1 to TRBJ2-1; 10 bases map to TRBD2. This CDR3 has 15 amino acids. Germline CDR1 reads SGHRS; CDR2 reads YFSETQ. Trimming took 6 bases from V and 4 from J; bases not matched to a gene: 7. The CDR3 coding sequence is TGCGCCAGCAACTTAGCGGGGGGTGATTACAATGAGCAGTTCTTC. Translating it yields CASNLAGGDYNEQFF. The entire variable domain, with the rest obtained from reference TRBV5-1 and TRBJ2-1, is as follows: KAGVTQTPRYLIKTRGQQVTLSCSPISGHRSVSWYQQTPGQGLQFLFEYFSETQRNKGNFPGRFSGRQFSNSRSEMNVSTLELGDSALYLCASNLAGGDYNEQFFGPGTRLTVL.

The V call is TRBV27, the J call TRBJ1-5; 9 bases map to TRBD1. Trimming took 5 bases from V and 2 from J; bases not matched to a gene: 7. Germline V CDR1 and CDR2: MNHEY, SMNVEV (reference sequence). This CDR3 spans 16 amino acids. CDR3 nucleotide sequence: TGTGCCAGCAGTCCTCGGGACAGGGACGGCAATCAGCCCCAGCATTTT. It is translated as CASSPRDRDGNQPQHF.

This clone came up once. The gene calls are TRBV9 and TRBJ1-2, with D maybe TRBD1 (5 bases). The CDR3 covers 12 residues. V was pared by 1 base and J by 8 bases, with 9 bases between. The germline CDR1 and CDR2 sequences are SGDLS and YYNGEE. Here the CDR3 reads CASSVKGAGYTF. The DNA for the CDR3 is TGTGCCAGCAGCGTAAAAGGGGCCGGCTACACCTTC.

The chain joins TRBV13 to TRBJ1-5; TRBD1 is a possible D gene (6 bases). Trimming pared 2 bases from V and 5 bases from J, leaving 13 bases between. The CDR3 contains 15 residues. The V gene's germline CDR1 is PRHDT and CDR2 FYEKMQ (reference sequence). CDR3 loop: CASSLRGRGYQPQHF. In DNA form, the CDR3 reads TGTGCCAGCAGCTTACGGGGCAGGGGATATCAGCCCCAGCATTTT.

V gene TRBV5-1 combines with J gene TRBJ2-3; D is unclear. Germline V gene lookup returns CDR1 SGHRS and CDR2 YFSETQ. The CDR3 is 16 residues long. V lost 0 bases and J lost 3, with 14 bases in between. The CDR3 DNA follows: TGCGCCAGCAGCTTGGCCTACCGAGGAATAACAGATACGCAGTATTTT. This gives the protein CASSLAYRGITDTQYF.

In this sample, this clone turned up a few times. V usage is TRBV27 and J usage is TRBJ2-1; the D gene is possibly TRBD2 (7 bases). Germline CDR1 MNHEY, CDR2 SMNVEV (reference sequence). The CDR3 has 15 residues. Trimming removed 6 bases from V and 6 bases from J, with 18 bases in between. The CDR3, as DNA: TGTGCCAGCAGCAACGACGAGGGGGGGTTCAATGAGCAGTTCTTC. Its translation: CASSNDEGGFNEQFF.

V gene TRBV19 combines with J gene TRBJ1-4; TRBD1 matches at 7 bases. Trimming removed 5 bases from V and 5 bases from J; junction bases left unmatched: 20. Germline V gives CDR1 LNHDA, CDR2 SQIVND (reference sequence). This CDR3 is 19 amino acids long. In DNA, the CDR3 is TGTGCCAGTAGTCCGCGATCGACAGGGTCGGGGCCTCAGAATGAAAAACTGTTTTTT. This sequence encodes CASSPRSTGSGPQNEKLFF. Full variable domain (outside the CDR3, taken from reference TRBV19 and TRBJ1-4): DGGITQSPKYLFRKEGQNVTLSCEQNLNHDAMYWYRQDPGQGLRLIYYSQIVNDFQKGDIAEGYSVSREKKESFPLTVTSAQKNPTAFYLCASSPRSTGSGPQNEKLFFGSGTQLSVL.

V usage is TRBV5-1 and J usage is TRBJ1-6; no firm D call. Germline V gene lookup returns CDR1 SGHRS and CDR2 YFSETQ. The CDR3 spans 16 residues. Deletions cut 3 bases from V and 8 bases from J, with 18 bases between. The CDR3 sequence is CASSSEPSPADSPLHF. CDR3 bases: TGCGCCAGCAGCTCGGAACCGAGTCCTGCGGATTCACCCCTCCACTTT.

The V call is TRBV21-1, the J call TRBJ1-5; the table's D gene call, TRBD1, was not cross checked with the DNA. TRBV21-1 is a pseudogene segment. The CDR3 contains 17 residues. CDR3 nucleotides: TGTGCCAGCAGCAAAACGGGGCGGGACAGGGGAAGGCAGCCCCAGCATTTT. This gives the protein CASSKTGRDRGRQPQHF.

This rearrangement joins TRBV27 to TRBJ2-3; 10 nucleotides line up with TRBD2. The CDR3 contains 16 residues. From germline, CDR1 is MNHEY and CDR2 SMNVEV (reference sequence). V lost 5 bases to trimming and J lost 5 bases; unmatched junction nucleotides: 10. The CDR3, as DNA: TGTGCCAGCAGTCCAAAAGCGGGGGGGCTTGGAGATACGCAGTATTTT. This encodes CASSPKAGGLGDTQYF.

This clone was observed a handful of times. V usage is TRBV30 and J usage is TRBJ2-5; D is possibly TRBD1 (6 bases). The closer fit of TRBJ2-7 to the DNA end suggests the J call may be wrong. Germline V gene lookup returns CDR1 GTSNPN and CDR2 SVGIG (reference sequence). The length of the CDR3 is 16 residues. CDR3 residues: CAWSGGGRTTRYEQYF. In DNA, the CDR3 is TGTGCCTGGAGTGGAGGGGGAAGGACAACCCGCTACGAGCAGTACTTC.

This clone is a singleton in its sample. This rearrangement joins TRBV5-1 to TRBJ1-3, with D tentatively TRBD1 (6 bases). The CDR3 is made up of 15 amino acids. CDR1 SGHRS and CDR2 YFSETQ come from the germline V gene. Between the trimmed V and J ends, which lost 0 bases and 0 bases, there was a span of 7 bases. In DNA form, the CDR3 reads TGCGCCAGCAGCTTGGAGGGGGACTCTGGAAACACCATATATTTT. This gives the protein CASSLEGDSGNTIYF.

The table lists this clone with a count of one. The V gene is TRBV27, the J gene TRBJ1-2; 12 nucleotides match TRBD1. The junction had 9 bases not matched to a gene; V was cut back by 6 bases and J by 4 bases. This CDR3 spans 16 amino acids. Germline-derived CDR1 and CDR2 are MNHEY and SMNVEV (reference sequence). In DNA form, the CDR3 reads TGTGCCAGCAGGCTAAGGGGACAGGGGGCCTTCTATGGCTACACCTTC. Translated, it gives CASRLRGQGAFYGYTF.

V is TRBV9 and J is TRBJ2-3; 8 bases match TRBD2. This CDR3 comprises 18 residues. V was pared by 0 bases and J by 1 base, with 10 bases of the junction left unmatched. Germline CDR1 and CDR2: SGDLS and YYNGEE. CDR3: CASSVGVGGGYGTDTQYF. In DNA, the CDR3 is TGTGCCAGCAGCGTAGGTGTCGGGGGGGGCTACGGCACAGATACGCAGTATTTT.

The rearrangement uses TRBV6-6 and TRBJ2-7; the D gene is possibly TRBD1 (5 bases). Germline lookup yields CDR1 MNHNY and CDR2 SVGAGI (reference sequence). The germline V and J ends were trimmed by 1 base and 0 bases, with 7 bases remaining between them. The CDR3 covers 14 residues. In DNA, the CDR3 is TGTGCCAGCAGTTACTGGGGCACCTCCTACGAGCAGTACTTC. Amino acid sequence: CASSYWGTSYEQYF.

This sequence joins TRBV28 and TRBJ2-3; a possible D gene is TRBD1 (6 bases). Trimming left V 5 bases short and J 3 bases short, with 12 bases between. The CDR3 is 14 amino acids. Germline V lookup: CDR1 MDHEN, CDR2 SYDVKM. The CDR3 nucleotides are TGTGCCAGCAGTAGTAACAGGGCTACAGATACGCAGTATTTT. Translating it yields CASSSNRATDTQYF.

The V and J genes are TRBV28 and TRBJ2-2, with TRBD1 identical over 8 bases. The CDR3 runs 14 residues. Germline V lookup: CDR1 MDHEN, CDR2 SYDVKM. J lost 5 bases, V lost 7 bases, and 6 bases had no gene match. In nucleotides, the CDR3 is TGTGCCAGCATCGGAACAGGGGGGACCGGGGAGCTGTTTTTT. This sequence encodes CASIGTGGTGELFF.

The rearrangement links TRBV9 to TRBJ2-2; D unclear. Germline assignment: CDR1 SGDLS and CDR2 YYNGEE. V was cut by 0 bases and J by 8 bases, with 8 bases left in between. This CDR3 comprises 13 residues. CDR3 nucleotide sequence: TGTGCCAGCAGCGTAGGAATGACTGGGGAGCTGTTTTTT. It encodes CASSVGMTGELFF.

This sequence joins TRBV9 and TRBJ1-2; 9 positions match TRBD1. The CDR3 totals 18 residues. Germline V gives CDR1 SGDLS, CDR2 YYNGEE. Trimming at V came to 4 bases and at J to 0 bases, leaving 13 bases not matched to a gene. CDR3 sequence reads: CASSSSLGQGQANYGYTF. In nucleotides, the CDR3 is TGTGCCAGCAGCTCCTCGCTGGGACAGGGCCAAGCTAACTATGGCTACACCTTC.

The V call is TRBV7-2, the J call TRBJ2-7; D might be TRBD2 (6 bases). CDR3 length: 13 amino acids. Germline V gene sequence: CDR1 SGHTA, CDR2 FQGNSA. The V end was cut by 0 bases, the J end by 3 bases, with 6 bases between. The DNA of the CDR3 is TGTGCCAGCAGCTTAGCGGGAGGCTACGAGCAGTACTTC. This gives the protein CASSLAGGYEQYF.

This clone is a singleton in its sample. The chain carries TRBV27 and TRBJ2-2; D remains unclear. Germline V lookup: CDR1 MNHEY, CDR2 SMNVEV (reference sequence). Trimming pared 2 bases from V and 0 bases from J, leaving 13 bases between. The CDR3 sequence is 17 residues long. CDR3 region: CASSLLPRTSNTGELFF. The DNA for the CDR3 is TGTGCCAGCAGTTTACTCCCTAGAACGTCGAACACCGGGGAGCTGTTTTTT.

As DNA, the CDR3 is TGCGCCAGCAGCCATCTAGCGGAAAGCTCCTACGAGCAGTACTTC. This encodes CASSHLAESSYEQYF. The chain is built from TRBV5-1 and TRBJ2-7; 7 bases agree with TRBD2. The CDR3 is 15 amino acids. Germline trimming cut 4 bases from V and 0 bases from J; bases unmatched to any gene: 7. CDR1 is SGHRS and CDR2 is YFSETQ in the germline V gene. Supplemented by reference TRBV5-1 and TRBJ2-7, the full variable domain reads KAGVTQTPRYLIKTRGQQVTLSCSPISGHRSVSWYQQTPGQGLQFLFEYFSETQRNKGNFPGRFSGRQFSNSRSEMNVSTLELGDSALYLCASSHLAESSYEQYFGPGTRLTVT.

DNA for the CDR3: TGCGCCAGCAGCTTGGCGGGCGGACTGGGGAATGAAAAACTGTTTTTT. Amino acids: CASSLAGGLGNEKLFF. This chain uses TRBV5-1 with TRBJ1-4; D is ambiguous. This CDR3 is 16 amino acids long. The germline V gene has CDR1 SGHRS and CDR2 YFSETQ. V dropped 0 bases and J dropped 5 bases, with 14 bases sitting between them.

The chain links TRBV7-2 to TRBJ2-1; 12 bases are a match to TRBD1. CDR1 is SGHTA and CDR2 is FQGNSA in the germline V gene. V lost 3 bases and J lost 5; bases outside the gene matches: 2. The CDR3 extends over 15 amino acids. The CDR3 bases are TGTGCCAGCAGCTTCGGGACAGGGGGCAACAATGAGCAGTTCTTC. Amino acids: CASSFGTGGNNEQFF.

The rearrangement links TRBV5-6 to TRBJ2-5, with 9 bases lining up with TRBD2. The DNA matches TRBJ2-7 better at its end, which makes the J call doubtful. The CDR3 has 17 amino acids. CDR1 and CDR2 from the germline V gene are SGHDT and YYEEEE. The CDR3 is CASSLLLAGDGPHEQYF. CDR3 sequence (DNA): TGTGCCAGCAGCTTGCTATTAGCGGGGGACGGGCCCCACGAGCAGTACTTC.

The chain has TRBV30 and TRBJ2-3, with 10 positions matching TRBD2. This CDR3 region has 16 residues. Per germline, CDR1 GTSNPN and CDR2 SVGIG (reference sequence). The J segment lost 3 bases and the V segment lost 3 bases, leaving 9 bases of the junction unmatched. CDR3 nucleotides: TGTGCCTGGAGCGCCTCTCTAGCGGGGGCTACAGATACGCAGTATTTT. This codes for CAWSASLAGATDTQYF.

This clone was picked up a small number of times. The chain couples TRBV27 to TRBJ2-1; TRBD2 matches at 9 bases. The CDR3 loop spans 15 amino acids. The germline V gene encodes CDR1 MNHEY and CDR2 SMNVEV (reference sequence). V dropped 2 bases and J dropped 10; count of bases not matched to a gene: 9. CDR3 sequence (DNA): TGTGCCAGCAGTTTAGGAAGCGGGGGGCCCCTCGAGCAGTTCTTC. As protein: CASSLGSGGPLEQFF.

The V gene is TRBV4-1, the J gene TRBJ2-4, with D possibly matching TRBD1 (6 bases). Germline lookup yields CDR1 MGHRA and CDR2 YSYEKL. The CDR3 extends over 18 amino acids. Trimming took off 0 bases at V and 1 base at J, with 16 bases between the two ends. The CDR3 region has the DNA TGCGCCAGCAGCCAAGAGGGGGCGGAGTTTTTGGCCAAAAACATTCAGTACTTC. Translation gives CASSQEGAEFLAKNIQYF.

The V call is TRBV6-5, the J call TRBJ1-5, with 7 bases lining up with TRBD1. With V trimmed by 0 bases and J by 9 bases, 5 bases remained unmatched. The length of the CDR3 is 14 residues. The germline CDR1 and CDR2 sequences are MNHEY and SVGAGI. The CDR3 sequence is CASSYSLGGRPQHF. CDR3 nucleotide sequence: TGTGCCAGCAGTTACTCTTTAGGGGGCCGGCCCCAGCATTTT.